These 13 T cell receptor beta chains share one sample of origin, sequenced in a study of blood T cell repertoires in COVID-19. Clones were read by immunoSEQ multiplex PCR, and TCRdb kept only the in-frame ones, dropping some. The top ten clones hold around 0.9% of a sample with 450,000 or so clones, roughly 89% of them seen once. Sequenced material: peripheral blood. These receptors all stem from a man aged 18 to 30 with COVID-19, enrolled during active disease.

The chain couples TRBV7-9 to TRBJ1-4; D is undetermined. The CDR3 length is 12 residues. Per germline, CDR1 SEHNR and CDR2 FQNEAQ (reference sequence). Deletions cut 2 bases from V and 7 bases from J, with 5 bases between. CDR3 coding DNA: TGTGCCAGCAGCTTATTAGCTGAAAAACTGTTTTTT. It specifies CASSLLAEKLFF.

The rearrangement joins TRBV7-2 to TRBJ1-5; 7 bases are shared with TRBD1. The CDR3 sequence is 16 residues long. In germline, CDR1 is SGHTA, CDR2 FQGNSA. Losses at the gene ends were 3 bases for V and 2 bases for J; bases not matched to a gene: 7. The CDR3 here is CASSFIDRVGNQPQHF. The CDR3 DNA reads TGTGCCAGCAGCTTTATCGACAGGGTTGGCAATCAGCCCCAGCATTTT.

The chain employs TRBV15 and TRBJ2-3; 10 bases match TRBD2. The V gene's germline CDR1 is LNHNV and CDR2 YYDKDF (reference sequence). The ends lost 7 bases at V and 6 bases at J; junction bases unmatched: 4. This CDR3 comprises 13 residues. This CDR3 reads CATIAGGRDTQYF. The CDR3 DNA reads as TGTGCCACCATAGCGGGGGGCCGGGATACGCAGTATTTT.

The V gene is TRBV4-1, the J gene TRBJ1-1; D perhaps matches TRBD1 (6 bases). The CDR3 covers 16 residues. Germline V gene sequence: CDR1 MGHRA, CDR2 YSYEKL. V lost 3 bases and J lost 0, with 14 bases in between. The CDR3 nucleotides read TGCGCCAGCAGCCATACCACAGGGCCCATGAACACTGAAGCTTTCTTT. Translated, it gives CASSHTTGPMNTEAFF.

The chain links TRBV15 to TRBJ2-1; 14 bases map to TRBD2. CDR1 LNHNV and CDR2 YYDKDF come from the germline V gene (reference sequence). This CDR3 comprises 18 residues. V was clipped by 1 base and J by 4 bases; unmatched bases: 6. CDR3 nucleotide sequence: TGTGCCACCAGCAGAGGACTAGCGGGAGGGCTCCGGTACAATGAGCAGTTCTTC. As protein: CATSRGLAGGLRYNEQFF.

The genes are TRBV15 and TRBJ2-7; 10 nucleotides line up with TRBD1. The CDR3 has 15 amino acids. V gave up 4 bases and J gave up 3 bases; unmatched junction bases: 6. From germline, CDR1 is LNHNV and CDR2 YYDKDF (reference sequence). CDR3: CATSKGQGNFYEQYF. DNA for the CDR3: TGTGCCACCAGCAAGGGACAGGGGAATTTCTACGAGCAGTACTTC.

The CDR3 loop reads CASSQGTGNTIYF. The CDR3 DNA reads as TGTGCCAGCAGCCAGGGGACTGGAAACACCATATATTTT. This chain uses TRBV9 with TRBJ1-3; D is possibly TRBD1 (6 bases). V lost 4 bases to trimming and J lost 2 bases, with 7 bases between them. Germline CDR1 SGDLS, CDR2 YYNGEE. This CDR3 spans 13 amino acids.

The chain employs TRBV2 and TRBJ2-5; 10 nucleotides match TRBD1. Per germline, CDR1 SNHLY and CDR2 FYNNEI. The CDR3 consists of 16 residues. Losses at the gene ends were 8 bases for V and 4 bases for J; bases not matched to a gene: 13. For the CDR3, the DNA is TGTGCCAGCGGGCAGACGGGACAGGGGTTACTAGAGACCCAGTACTTC. Its translation: CASGQTGQGLLETQYF.

The V call is TRBV11-3, the J call TRBJ2-1; 9 bases fit TRBD2. From germline, CDR1 is SGHNT and CDR2 YENEEA. The V and J ends lost 4 bases and 4 bases, in that order; junction bases with no gene match: 2. The CDR3 is 14 amino acids. The CDR3 coding sequence is TGTGCCAGCAGCTCTAGCGGGGCGTACAATGAGCAGTTCTTC. The encoded protein is CASSSSGAYNEQFF. The variable domain in full, with the rest retrieved from reference TRBV11-3 and TRBJ2-1, is EAGVVQSPRYKIIEKKQPVAFWCNPISGHNTLYWYLQNLGQGPELLIRYENEEAVDDSQLPKDRFSAERLKGVDSTLKIQPAELGDSAVYLCASSSSGAYNEQFFGPGTRLTVL.

This chain links TRBV15 with TRBJ2-2, with D perhaps TRBD2 (6 bases). Germline loops: CDR1 LNHNV, CDR2 YYDKDF (reference sequence). There are 20 residues in the CDR3. V was trimmed by 3 bases and J by 4 bases, leaving 27 bases between them. CDR3 nucleotides: TGTGCCACCAGCAGGTCTTGGCTCCAGCGGGTACCGCGCGGCACCGGGGAGCTGTTTTTT. Its translation: CATSRSWLQRVPRGTGELFF.

This chain joins TRBV3-1 (or the pseudogene TRBV3-2) and TRBJ2-3; 11 bases align to TRBD2. Germline CDR1 and CDR2: LGHDT and YNNKEL (reference sequence). Unmatched junction bases numbered 4, after V lost 3 bases and J lost 8 bases. The CDR3 spans 14 residues. CDR3 protein: CASSQYGLAGTQYF. CDR3 sequence (DNA): TGTGCCAGCAGCCAGTACGGACTAGCGGGTACGCAGTATTTT.

The CDR3 reads CASSLVGGFGNEQFF. CDR3 DNA: TGTGCCAGCAGCTTAGTAGGAGGGTTTGGCAATGAGCAGTTCTTC. J is TRBJ2-1 and V is TRBV11-2; tentatively, D is TRBD2 (6 bases). Germline CDR1 reads SGHAT; CDR2 reads FQNNGV. Trimming removed 1 base from V and 6 bases from J, with 13 bases in between. The CDR3 is 15 amino acids.

This clone was picked up a small number of times. The rearrangement joins TRBV6-5 to TRBJ2-1; maybe TRBD1 (6 bases). Germline lookup yields CDR1 MNHEY and CDR2 SVGAGI. The CDR3 runs to 13 residues. Trimming pared 6 bases from V and 8 bases from J, leaving 14 bases between. The CDR3 DNA sequence: TGTGCCAGCAGAATTGTTCCAGGGGATGAGCAGTTCTTC. This codes for CASRIVPGDEQFF.